The 24 T cell receptor beta chains below were found in one sample sequenced in a study of T cell changes during pregnancy in multiple sclerosis. Clones were sequenced by immunoSEQ multiplex PCR, and TCRdb holds only the in-frame ones, with some missing. The data hold about 61,000 clones, with around 90% observed a single time. The sample was peripheral blood, taken in the first trimester of pregnancy. The receptor set was obtained from a female donor in good health, enrolled as a control in a pregnancy study.

This clone was seen once. The chain has TRBV27 and TRBJ1-6; D is ambiguous. V was clipped by 5 bases and J by 7 bases, with 12 bases between them. CDR1 is MNHEY, CDR2 SMNVEV, per germline (reference sequence). This CDR3 has 14 amino acids. The CDR3 sequence: CASSDGFLNSPLHF. The DNA of the CDR3 is TGTGCCAGCAGTGACGGGTTTTTGAATTCACCCCTCCACTTT.

This chain uses TRBV30 with TRBJ1-2; TRBD1 aligns across 8 bases. The CDR3 is made up of 15 amino acids. Trimming took 1 base from V and 7 from J; bases not matched to a gene: 11. Germline V gene lookup returns CDR1 GTSNPN and CDR2 SVGIG (reference sequence). CDR3 nucleotide sequence: TGTGCCTGGAGTGGGGCAGGCAGGGGGCGAAGTGGCTACACCTTC. This encodes CAWSGAGRGRSGYTF. The whole variable domain, filled in from reference TRBV30 and TRBJ1-2, reads SQTIHQWPATLVQPVGSPLSLECTVEGTSNPNLYWYRQAAGRGLQLLFYSVGIGQISSEVPQNLSASRPQDRQFILSSKKLLLSDSGFYLCAWSGAGRGRSGYTFGSGTRLTVV.

This chain connects TRBV7-3 to TRBJ1-3; 9 bases match TRBD1. V lost 4 bases and J lost 3; bases outside the gene matches: 4. Per the germline V gene, CDR1 is SGHTA and CDR2 is FQGTGA. The CDR3 runs to 15 residues. The CDR3: CASSSMDRGGNTIYF. For the CDR3, the DNA is TGTGCCAGCAGCTCGATGGACAGGGGTGGAAACACCATATATTTT.

V and J are TRBV28 and TRBJ2-5; a weak D match, TRBD2 (7 bases). The CDR3 covers 16 residues. Germline V lookup: CDR1 MDHEN, CDR2 SYDVKM. The germline V and J ends were trimmed by 6 bases and 0 bases, with 17 bases remaining between them. The CDR3 sequence is CASSLRGGLYQETQYF. The CDR3 DNA follows: TGTGCCAGCAGCCTTAGGGGGGGTCTGTACCAAGAGACCCAGTACTTC.

The chain combines TRBV4-3 with TRBJ1-3; 9 bases fit TRBD1. The CDR3 sequence is 16 residues long. CDR1 and CDR2 from the germline V gene are LGHNA and YSLEER. V lost 3 bases, J lost 4 bases, and 7 bases stayed unmatched. CDR3 DNA sequence: TGCGCCAGCAGCCAGGGACAGGGCACTTGGGGAAACACCATATATTTT. Protein sequence: CASSQGQGTWGNTIYF.

The chain links TRBV12-2 to TRBJ2-1; the listed D gene, TRBD2, was not tested against the DNA. TRBV12-2 is a pseudogene segment. This CDR3 comprises 17 residues. The CDR3, as DNA: TGTGCAAGTCGCATATCCGGTCGGCTAGCGGGGCACAATGAGCAGTTCTTC. Amino acid sequence: CASRISGRLAGHNEQFF.

The chain joins TRBV13 to TRBJ2-7, with D perhaps TRBD2 (5 bases). This CDR3 contains 14 residues. Trimming removed 2 bases at V and 5 bases at J, with 13 bases between. CDR1 is PRHDT and CDR2 is FYEKMQ in the germline V gene (reference sequence). DNA of the CDR3: TGTGCCAGCAGCTTAAGAGGGTCGGGCGACGAGCAGTACTTC. It codes for CASSLRGSGDEQYF.

This sequence joins TRBV5-1 and TRBJ1-6, with a weak D call TRBD1 (6 bases). The CDR3 extends over 14 amino acids. Germline V lookup: CDR1 SGHRS, CDR2 YFSETQ. The ends were cut back, 4 bases at V and 6 bases at J, with 11 bases in the middle. This CDR3 reads CASSKDSFNSPLHF. CDR3 nucleotide sequence: TGCGCCAGCAGCAAGGACAGTTTTAATTCACCCCTCCACTTT.

The chain carries TRBV7-2 and TRBJ1-5; no clear D. V was shortened by 5 bases and J by 0 bases, with 5 bases between the two germline ends. This CDR3 spans 13 amino acids. Germline CDR1 is SGHTA and CDR2 is FQGNSA. Written as DNA, the CDR3 is TGTGCCAGCAGCACTTATAGCAATCAGCCCCAGCATTTT. It codes for CASSTYSNQPQHF.

The chain carries TRBV6-1 and TRBJ2-7, with TRBD2 as a possible D gene (6 bases). The CDR3 runs 14 residues. Trimming shortened V by 6 bases and J by 3 bases, and 15 bases separated the two germline ends. Germline CDR1 and CDR2: MNHNS and SASEGT. This chain's CDR3 is CASRASPGVYEQYF. CDR3 DNA: TGTGCCAGCAGAGCATCTCCGGGGGTCTACGAGCAGTACTTC.

This clone has a single count. J is TRBJ1-1 and V is TRBV9; D is perhaps TRBD1 (6 bases). The CDR3 consists of 16 residues. With 0 bases removed from V and 5 bases from J, the gap between germline ends came to 17 bases. Germline lookup yields CDR1 SGDLS and CDR2 YYNGEE. This chain's CDR3 is CASSVAQGDLRTEAFF. The CDR3 nucleotides are TGTGCCAGCAGCGTAGCACAGGGTGATTTAAGGACTGAAGCTTTCTTT.

V usage is TRBV6-5 and J usage is TRBJ1-2; 8 bases fit TRBD1. The CDR3 has 14 amino acids. Germline CDR1 is MNHEY and CDR2 is SVGAGI. V lost 5 bases to trimming and J lost 2 bases; unmatched junction nucleotides: 4. CDR3 in amino acids: CASSRTGPNYGYTF. For the CDR3, the DNA is TGTGCCAGCAGTCGGACAGGGCCCAACTATGGCTACACCTTC.

This chain joins TRBV19 and TRBJ2-7; tentatively, D is TRBD1 (7 bases). The length of the CDR3 is 15 residues. CDR1 is LNHDA, CDR2 SQIVND, per germline (reference sequence). Trimming took 0 bases from V and 7 from J, leaving 16 bases between them. The CDR3 nucleotides read TGTGCCAGTAGTATAGAGGGCAGGGGGGTTGGTGAGCAGTACTTC. It encodes CASSIEGRGVGEQYF.

The rearrangement links TRBV7-3 to TRBJ1-4; 8 bases agree with TRBD1. V trimming: 8 bases; J trimming: 5 bases; junction bases outside the gene matches: 4. Germline CDR1 is SGHTA and CDR2 is FQGTGA. The CDR3 has 13 residues. CDR3 bases: TGTGCCAGCTCCCGGGACAGGAATGAAAAACTGTTTTTT. Protein: CASSRDRNEKLFF.

This clone was counted once. This chain connects TRBV5-8 to TRBJ1-4; 11 nucleotides agree with TRBD1. V dropped 4 bases and J dropped 5; count of bases not matched to a gene: 13. The germline V gene has CDR1 SGHTS and CDR2 YDEGEE. This CDR3 region has 18 residues. In DNA form, the CDR3 reads TGTGCCAGCAGCCCCGACCCCCGGGACAGGGGGACGAATGAAAAACTGTTTTTT. This translates into CASSPDPRDRGTNEKLFF.

This clone was recorded once. The chain joins TRBV27 to TRBJ1-4, with 10 positions matching TRBD1. This CDR3 is 14 amino acids long. Germline trimming cut 7 bases from V and 7 bases from J; bases unmatched to any gene: 6. The germline V gene has CDR1 MNHEY and CDR2 SMNVEV (reference sequence). The CDR3 loop is CASMTTGGTEKLFF. The CDR3 DNA reads TGTGCCAGCATGACGACAGGGGGCACTGAAAAACTGTTTTTT.

The rearrangement joins TRBV7-2 to TRBJ1-5; D perhaps matches TRBD1 (6 bases). The CDR3 has 15 residues. V shed 4 bases and J shed 3 bases, with 13 bases lying between them. Germline V gives CDR1 SGHTA, CDR2 FQGNSA. The CDR3 here is CASSWGQRYNQPQHF. The DNA of the CDR3 is TGTGCCAGCAGCTGGGGGCAGCGATACAATCAGCCCCAGCATTTT. The complete variable domain, with remaining parts taken from reference TRBV7-2 and TRBJ1-5, reads GAGVSQSPSNKVTEKGKDVELRCDPISGHTALYWYRQSLGQGLEFLIYFQGNSAPDKSGLPSDRFSAERTGGSVSTLTIQRTQQEDSAVYLCASSWGQRYNQPQHFGDGTRLSIL.

The chain recombines TRBV7-6 with TRBJ1-4; TRBD1 matches at 9 bases. J was trimmed by 5 bases and V by 3 bases; bases with no gene match: 4. The germline V gene has CDR1 SGHVS and CDR2 FNYEAQ. There are 15 residues in the CDR3. CDR3 DNA sequence: TGTGCCAGCAGCTTGCTCGGGACAGGGAATGAAAAACTGTTTTTT. Translated: CASSLLGTGNEKLFF. Together with reference TRBV7-6 and TRBJ1-4, the CDR3 gives the full variable domain: GAGVSQSPRYKVTKRGQDVALRCDPISGHVSLYWYRQALGQGPEFLTYFNYEAQQDKSGLPNDRFSAERPEGSISTLTIQRTEQRDSAMYRCASSLLGTGNEKLFFGSGTQLSVL.

V gene TRBV2 combines with J gene TRBJ2-1; 7 positions agree with TRBD1. The trim removed 2 bases at V and 2 bases at J, leaving 3 bases unmatched. CDR3 length equals 15 residues. The germline V gene encodes CDR1 SNHLY and CDR2 FYNNEI. The CDR3 spells CASSERTGAYNEQFF. CDR3 bases: TGTGCCAGCAGTGAACGAACAGGGGCCTACAATGAGCAGTTCTTC.

The chain joins TRBV7-6 to TRBJ1-1; D is unresolved. V was pared by 1 base and J by 7 bases, with 16 bases between. Germline V gene lookup returns CDR1 SGHVS and CDR2 FNYEAQ. The CDR3 runs to 15 residues. As DNA, the CDR3 is TGTGCCAGCAGCTTAGATGTGAGTACTGATGGTGAAGCTTTCTTT. Translating it yields CASSLDVSTDGEAFF.

The V and J genes are TRBV4-3 and TRBJ2-7; the match to TRBD1 covers 7 bases. CDR1 LGHNA and CDR2 YSLEER come from the germline V gene. J lost 0 bases, V lost 2 bases, and 1 base had no gene match. The CDR3 runs 14 residues. CDR3 DNA: TGCGCCAGCAGCCAAAGGGACAGCTCCTACGAGCAGTACTTC. Translating it yields CASSQRDSSYEQYF.

V and J are TRBV15 and TRBJ1-1; 7 bases agree with TRBD1. Per the germline V gene, CDR1 is LNHNV and CDR2 is YYDKDF (reference sequence). The CDR3 totals 15 residues. The V gene end was trimmed by 1 base and the J gene end by 5 bases; junction bases not matched to a gene: 7. This chain's CDR3 is CATSRGTSGGTEAFF. The CDR3 DNA follows: TGTGCCACCAGCAGAGGCACCTCAGGGGGAACTGAAGCTTTCTTT.

V gene TRBV14 combines with J gene TRBJ1-2, with unresolved D. This CDR3 is built from 13 residues. The V gene's germline CDR1 is SGHDN and CDR2 FVKESK. Trimming cost V 4 bases and J 3 bases, with 9 bases left between them. CDR3 sequence reads: CASSPSVDYGYTF. CDR3 bases: TGTGCCAGCAGCCCATCTGTAGACTATGGCTACACCTTC.

The rearrangement links TRBV7-6 to TRBJ1-1; TRBD1 agrees at 7 bases. This CDR3 comprises 14 residues. Trimming took 8 bases from V and 0 from J; bases not matched to a gene: 6. Germline CDR1 reads SGHVS; CDR2 reads FNYEAQ. The CDR3 DNA is TGTGCCAGCGGATATGACAGGGTGAACACTGAAGCTTTCTTT. This codes for CASGYDRVNTEAFF.